These 5 T cell receptor beta chains originate from one sample sequenced in a study of CDR3 diversity in severe acne. MiXCR, applied by TCRdb to the PCR reads, yields one record per CDR3 protein. The table shows roughly 100,000 distinct CDR3 sequences, with roughly 51% occurring only once. The sequenced sample consisted of blood. The receptors were sampled from a male donor with acne.

This clonotype was found many times. The rearrangement links TRBV11-2 to TRBJ2-7; 9 bases line up with TRBD2. The CDR3 covers 16 residues. V trimming: 5 bases; J trimming: 2 bases; junction bases outside the gene matches: 10. Per the germline V gene, CDR1 is SGHAT and CDR2 is FQNNGV. CDR3 DNA sequence: TGTGCCAGCAGCCTTTTCCTGACTAGCGGTACCTACGAGCAGTACTTC. Amino acids: CASSLFLTSGTYEQYF.

The rearrangement links TRBV5-1 to TRBJ2-7; D might be TRBD2 (6 bases). V was shortened by 7 bases and J by 6 bases, with 20 bases between the two germline ends. Germline CDR1 SGHRS, CDR2 YFSETQ. CDR3 length: 14 residues. The CDR3 DNA sequence: TGCGCCAGCGCCGTCGGGGCGGGACTCGCCGAGCAGTACTTC. This sequence encodes CASAVGAGLAEQYF.

The rearrangement links TRBV15 to TRBJ2-3, with 8 bases identical to TRBD1. With 5 bases clipped from V and 1 base from J, the junction kept 8 bases outside the gene matches. The germline V gene encodes CDR1 LNHNV and CDR2 YYDKDF (reference sequence). This CDR3 region has 16 residues. Here the CDR3 reads CATSGQPGQGTDTQYF. The CDR3 nucleotides read TGTGCCACCAGCGGACAGCCGGGACAGGGCACAGATACGCAGTATTTT.

This clonotype has more than one count but fewer than ten. V and J are TRBV28 and TRBJ1-6; no firm D call. V lost 2 bases to trimming and J lost 9 bases, with 11 bases between them. There are 14 residues in the CDR3. In germline, CDR1 is MDHEN, CDR2 SYDVKM. As DNA, the CDR3 is TGTGCCAGCAGTTTACTTGGGGAGGGTTCACCCCTCCACTTT. Residues: CASSLLGEGSPLHF.

Ten or more counts support this clonotype. V gene TRBV6-4 combines with J gene TRBJ2-5; D is possibly TRBD1 or TRBD2 (5 bases each). Trimming took off 8 bases at V and 3 bases at J, with 31 bases between the two ends. Looked up from germline, CDR1 is MRHNA and CDR2 is SNTAGT. This CDR3 has 19 residues. The CDR3 DNA is TGTGCCAGCTCGGCAGGACATTTTCCTAGCCCCATCTCAGAAGAGACCCAGTACTTC. Translated: CASSAGHFPSPISEETQYF.